The rows below give T cell receptor beta chains drawn from one sample of a study of T cell responses to AZD1222 COVID-19 vaccine. Only in-frame clones appear in the TCRdb table, and some are missing; sequencing was by immunoSEQ multiplex PCR. The profile shows about 140,000 clones, about 89% of them singletons. The source material was peripheral blood, sampled on day 0 of AZD1222 vaccination. These receptors originate from an adult in good health. Both conserved end residues are part of each CDR3. The order of the fields is clone size, J gene, V gene, D gene, CDR3 DNA, CDR3 protein. D genes are given only for firm matches. Size is stated for part of the rows, as once, few or many counts, or as a class when the clone is expanded.

>once|TRBJ2-1|TRBV6-2/TRBV6-3|-
TGTGCCAGCAGTTACTTTCAGAAACCCTACAATGAGCAGTTCTTC
CASSYFQKPYNEQFF
>-|TRBJ2-3|TRBV5-1|-
TGCGCCAGCAGCTTGGAAGGTAGCGGAGCCACAGATACGCAGTATTTT
CASSLEGSGATDTQYF
>few|TRBJ1-4|TRBV30|-
TGTGCCTGGAGTGTTTTACGTGAAAAACTGTTTTTT
CAWSVLREKLFF
>once|TRBJ1-6|TRBV5-1|-
TGCGCCAGCAGCTACGATCGGGACGAAGGTTCACCCCTCCACTTT
CASSYDRDEGSPLHF
>-|TRBJ1-5|TRBV28|-
TGTGCCAGCAGTCGGACGGGATATAGCAATCAGCCCCAGCATTTT
CASSRTGYSNQPQHF
>-|TRBJ1-1|TRBV5-1|-
TGCGCCAGCAGCTCCCTTAGAGGGCACACTGAAGCTTTCTTT
CASSSLRGHTEAFF
>-|TRBJ2-5|TRBV7-9|-
TGTGCCAGCAGCTTAGGCGGTCCGTGGGAGACCCAGTACTTC
CASSLGGPWETQYF
>-|TRBJ2-1|TRBV2|TRBD2
TGTGCCAGCAGGGGACTAGCGGGATACAATGAGCAGTTCTTC
CASRGLAGYNEQFF
>-|TRBJ2-1|TRBV5-1|TRBD2
TGCGCCAGCAGCCCCGGCGGGGGGAATCACAATGAGCAGTTCTTC
CASSPGGGNHNEQFF
>-|TRBJ2-5|TRBV7-9|-
TGTGCCAGCGGTGGGGGGCTAAAGACCCAGTACTTC
CASGGGLKTQYF
>-|TRBJ1-6|TRBV3-1/TRBV3-2|-
TGTGCCAGCAGCCAAGATTTCGCAGGGCCAAATTCACCCCTCCACTTT
CASSQDFAGPNSPLHF
>-|TRBJ1-1|TRBV5-1|-
TGCGCCAGCAGGGCCAGCGAGTTAACTTTCTTT
CASRASELTFF
>once|TRBJ1-2|TRBV5-1|-
TGCGCCAGCAGCTTGAACCCTCCATATGGCTACACCTTC
CASSLNPPYGYTF
>-|TRBJ1-1|TRBV10-2|-
TGCGCCAGCAGCCTAAGCACCGGTGAAGCTTTCTTT
CASSLSTGEAFF
>-|TRBJ2-3|TRBV5-6|-
TGTGCCAGCAGCTGGGGTAGCGCAGGAGATACGCAGTATTTT
CASSWGSAGDTQYF
>-|TRBJ2-2|TRBV11-3|TRBD2
TGTGCCAGCAGCTTAGGACTAGCGGGGGTCACCGGGGAGCTGTTTTTT
CASSLGLAGVTGELFF
>-|TRBJ2-7|TRBV6-5|-
TGTGCCAGCAGCTCACCCCCGGACGGGCAGTACTTC
CASSSPPDGQYF
>-|TRBJ1-1|TRBV12-3/TRBV12-4|-
TGTGCCAGCAGTTTGGACAGTGACACTGAAGCTTTCTTT
CASSLDSDTEAFF
>-|TRBJ1-4|TRBV18|-
TGTGCCAGCTCACCCCCTCCCGGGACTGCTAGAGAAAAACTGTTTTTT
CASSPPPGTAREKLFF
>-|TRBJ1-1|TRBV6-4|-
TGTGCCAGCAGTGACTCGGACAACACTGAAGCTTTCTTT
CASSDSDNTEAFF
>-|TRBJ2-3|TRBV12-5|TRBD2
TGTGCTAGTGGTATAGCGGGGGGCATAGATACGCAGTATTTT
CASGIAGGIDTQYF
>-|TRBJ2-1|TRBV6-4|-
TGTGCCAGCAGCCTTACCTCCAGGGGGGGGGTCTATGAGCAGTTCTTC
CASSLTSRGGVYEQFF
>-|TRBJ1-1|TRBV19|-
TGTGCCAGTAGTATATTTGGAACTGAAGCTTTCTTT
CASSIFGTEAFF
>few|TRBJ2-7|TRBV19|-
TGTGCCAGTAGTTCGAAGAGTACCTACGAGCAGTACTTC
CASSSKSTYEQYF